The entry below describes one T cell receptor (beta chain). Using immunoSEQ multiplex PCR, the repertoire was profiled, and TCRdb retains in-frame clones only, with some absent. Here the sample spans 45,000 or so clones, approximately 86% being singletons. The CDR3 loop spans 13 amino acids. Per germline, CDR1 SGDLS and CDR2 YYNGEE. The V end was cut by 0 bases, the J end by 7 bases, with 8 bases between. These data are taken from a study of OX40 agonist ivuxolimab in advanced cancers. This rearrangement joins TRBV9 to TRBJ2-1; perhaps TRBD1 as D (5 bases). This TCR derives from an adult with an advanced solid tumor such as melanoma, head and neck, liver or kidney cancer. Sequencing was performed on CD4+ or CD8+ T cells sorted from blood, taken in a trial of the OX40 agonist ivuxolimab. The CDR3 DNA reads TGTGCCAGCAGCGTAGGGACAACAAATGAGCAGTTCTTC. This gives the protein CASSVGTTNEQFF.